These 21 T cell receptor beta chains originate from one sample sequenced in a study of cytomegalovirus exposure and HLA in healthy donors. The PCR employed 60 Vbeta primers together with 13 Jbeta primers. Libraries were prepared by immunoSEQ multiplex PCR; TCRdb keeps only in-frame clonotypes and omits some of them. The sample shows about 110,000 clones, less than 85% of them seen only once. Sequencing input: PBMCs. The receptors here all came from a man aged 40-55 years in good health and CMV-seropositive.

The CDR3, as DNA: TGTGCCAGCACCCAGCGGGGGGGCCGTCAGTTCTTC. Protein: CASTQRGGRQFF. The rearrangement links TRBV6-5 to TRBJ2-1; 10 bases map to TRBD2. The V and J ends lost 7 bases and 13 bases, in that order; junction bases with no gene match: 7. CDR3 length: 12 amino acids. Germline CDR1 reads MNHEY; CDR2 reads SVGAGI.

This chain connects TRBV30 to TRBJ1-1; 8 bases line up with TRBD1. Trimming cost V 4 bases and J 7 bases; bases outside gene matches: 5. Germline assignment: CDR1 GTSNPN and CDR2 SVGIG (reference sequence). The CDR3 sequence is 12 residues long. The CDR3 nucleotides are TGTGCCTGGAAACAGGGGGGACTTGAAGCTTTCTTT. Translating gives CAWKQGGLEAFF.

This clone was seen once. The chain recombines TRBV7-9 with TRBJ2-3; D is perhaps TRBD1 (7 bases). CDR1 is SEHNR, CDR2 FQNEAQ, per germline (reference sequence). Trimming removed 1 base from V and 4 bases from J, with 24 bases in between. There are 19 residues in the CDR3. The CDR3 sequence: CASSLVLWGDSIIADTQYF. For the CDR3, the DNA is TGTGCCAGCAGCTTAGTCTTATGGGGGGACAGTATTATCGCAGATACGCAGTATTTT.

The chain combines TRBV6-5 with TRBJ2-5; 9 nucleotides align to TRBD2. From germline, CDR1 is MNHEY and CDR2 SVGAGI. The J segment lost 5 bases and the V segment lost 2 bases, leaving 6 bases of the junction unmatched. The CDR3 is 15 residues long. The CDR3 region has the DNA TGTGCCAGCAGTTACGGGCGGGGGGGCCTGGAGACCCAGTACTTC. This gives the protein CASSYGRGGLETQYF.

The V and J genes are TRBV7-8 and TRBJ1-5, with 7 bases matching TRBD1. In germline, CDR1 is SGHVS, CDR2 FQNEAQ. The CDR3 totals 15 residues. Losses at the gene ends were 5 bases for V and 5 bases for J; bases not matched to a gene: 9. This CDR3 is CASSEGAQVYQPQHF. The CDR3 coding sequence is TGTGCCAGCAGCGAGGGGGCACAGGTGTATCAGCCCCAGCATTTT.

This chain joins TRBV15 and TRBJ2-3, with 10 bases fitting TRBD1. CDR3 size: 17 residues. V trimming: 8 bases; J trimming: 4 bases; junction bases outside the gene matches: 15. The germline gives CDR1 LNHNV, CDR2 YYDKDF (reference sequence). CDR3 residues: CATVQVDRGHGADTQYF. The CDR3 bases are TGTGCCACCGTTCAAGTTGACAGGGGGCACGGCGCAGATACGCAGTATTTT. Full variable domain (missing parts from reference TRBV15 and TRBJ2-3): DAMVIQNPRYQVTQFGKPVTLSCSQTLNHNVMYWYQQKSSQAPKLLFHYYDKDFNNEADTPDNFQSRRPNTSFCFLDIRSPGLGDTAMYLCATVQVDRGHGADTQYFGPGTRLTVL.

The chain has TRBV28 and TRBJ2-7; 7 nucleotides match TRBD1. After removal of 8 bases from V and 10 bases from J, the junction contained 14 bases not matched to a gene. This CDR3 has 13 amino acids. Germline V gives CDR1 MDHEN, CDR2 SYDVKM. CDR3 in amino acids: CASGTDRDRAQYF. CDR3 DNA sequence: TGTGCCAGCGGGACCGATCGCGACAGGGCCCAGTACTTC.

In DNA form, the CDR3 reads TGTGCCAGCGCATCGACAGGCCATACTACTTACGAGCAGTACTTC. Protein: CASASTGHTTYEQYF. The genes are TRBV7-9 and TRBJ2-7, with a tentative D call TRBD1 (6 bases). The CDR3 is 15 residues long. Germline CDR1 and CDR2: SEHNR and FQNEAQ (reference sequence). V gave up 8 bases and J gave up 4 bases, with 21 bases separating them.

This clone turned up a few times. CDR3 amino acids: CASSESQGQFGNEQFF. The DNA for the CDR3 is TGTGCCAGCAGTGAGAGCCAAGGACAGTTCGGCAATGAGCAGTTCTTC. The chain combines TRBV25-1 with TRBJ2-1; D perhaps matches TRBD1 (6 bases). V shed 3 bases and J shed 6 bases, with 18 bases lying between them. Germline CDR1 is MGHDK and CDR2 is SYGVNS. The length of the CDR3 is 16 residues.

CDR3 protein: CAWSTDRVGYTF. In DNA form, the CDR3 reads TGTGCCTGGAGTACCGACAGGGTTGGCTACACCTTC. V gene TRBV30 combines with J gene TRBJ1-2, with TRBD1 matching 7 bases. CDR1 is GTSNPN and CDR2 is SVGIG in the germline V gene (reference sequence). V lost 2 bases, J lost 7 bases, and 4 bases stayed unmatched. This CDR3 region has 12 residues.

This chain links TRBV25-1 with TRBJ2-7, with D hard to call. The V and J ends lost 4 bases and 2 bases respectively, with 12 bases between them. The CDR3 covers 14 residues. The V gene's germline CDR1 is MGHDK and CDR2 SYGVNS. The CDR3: CASSAYPPAYEQYF. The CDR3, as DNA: TGTGCCAGCAGTGCCTACCCTCCCGCCTACGAGCAGTACTTC.

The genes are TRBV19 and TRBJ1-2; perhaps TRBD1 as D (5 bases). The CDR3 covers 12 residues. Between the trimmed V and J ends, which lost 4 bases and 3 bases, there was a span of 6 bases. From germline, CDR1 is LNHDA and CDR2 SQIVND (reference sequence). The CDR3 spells CASSRGDYGYTF. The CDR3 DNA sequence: TGTGCCAGTAGTAGGGGGGACTATGGCTACACCTTC.

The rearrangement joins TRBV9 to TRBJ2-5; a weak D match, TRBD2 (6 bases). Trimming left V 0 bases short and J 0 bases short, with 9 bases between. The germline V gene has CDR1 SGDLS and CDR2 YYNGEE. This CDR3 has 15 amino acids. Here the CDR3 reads CASSVVGGNQETQYF. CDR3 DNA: TGTGCCAGCAGCGTAGTTGGGGGGAACCAAGAGACCCAGTACTTC.

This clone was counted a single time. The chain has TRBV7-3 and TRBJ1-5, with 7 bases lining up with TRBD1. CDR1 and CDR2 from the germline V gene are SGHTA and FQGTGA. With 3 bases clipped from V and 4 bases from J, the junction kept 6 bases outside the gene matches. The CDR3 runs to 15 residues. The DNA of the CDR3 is TGTGCCAGCAGCTTGAGGGGGCGCGTAAATCAGCCCCAGCATTTT. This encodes CASSLRGRVNQPQHF.

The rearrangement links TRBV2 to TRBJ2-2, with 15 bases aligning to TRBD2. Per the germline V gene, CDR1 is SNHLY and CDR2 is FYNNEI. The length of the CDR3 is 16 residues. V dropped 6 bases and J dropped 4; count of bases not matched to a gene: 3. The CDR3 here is CASRVGLAGGTGELFF. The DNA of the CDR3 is TGTGCCAGCAGGGTGGGACTAGCGGGGGGCACCGGGGAGCTGTTTTTT.

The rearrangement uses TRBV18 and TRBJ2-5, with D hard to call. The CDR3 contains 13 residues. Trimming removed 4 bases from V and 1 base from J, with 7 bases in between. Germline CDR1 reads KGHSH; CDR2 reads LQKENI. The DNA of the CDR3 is TGTGCCAGCTCACGGCAGTCCCAAGAGACCCAGTACTTC. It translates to CASSRQSQETQYF.

The CDR3 here is CASSQIKGQKFF. In DNA form, the CDR3 reads TGTGCCAGCAGCCAGATTAAGGGGCAGAAGTTCTTC. The rearrangement links TRBV9 to TRBJ2-1, with D maybe TRBD1 (5 bases). The ends were cut back, 4 bases at V and 14 bases at J, with 16 bases in the middle. Germline lookup yields CDR1 SGDLS and CDR2 YYNGEE. The CDR3 spans 12 residues.

Here the CDR3 reads CATSSFGTTGADTQYF. The CDR3 bases are TGTGCCACCAGCAGTTTCGGGACTACGGGCGCAGATACGCAGTATTTT. The genes are TRBV15 and TRBJ2-3; 7 bases fit TRBD2. CDR1 is LNHNV and CDR2 is YYDKDF in the germline V gene (reference sequence). The CDR3 loop spans 16 amino acids. Trimming cost V 3 bases and J 4 bases; bases outside gene matches: 10.

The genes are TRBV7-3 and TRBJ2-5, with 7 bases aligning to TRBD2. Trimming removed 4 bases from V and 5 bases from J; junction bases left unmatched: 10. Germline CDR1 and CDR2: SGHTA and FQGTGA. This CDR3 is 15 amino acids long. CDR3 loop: CASSSNAGRVETQYF. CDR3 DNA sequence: TGTGCCAGCAGCTCCAACGCAGGGAGGGTGGAGACCCAGTACTTC.

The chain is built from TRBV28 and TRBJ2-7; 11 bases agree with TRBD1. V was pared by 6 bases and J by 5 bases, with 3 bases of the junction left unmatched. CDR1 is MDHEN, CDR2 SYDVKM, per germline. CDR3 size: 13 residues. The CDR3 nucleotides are TGTGCCAGCAGAGGGACAGGGGGTCACGAGCAGTACTTC. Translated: CASRGTGGHEQYF.

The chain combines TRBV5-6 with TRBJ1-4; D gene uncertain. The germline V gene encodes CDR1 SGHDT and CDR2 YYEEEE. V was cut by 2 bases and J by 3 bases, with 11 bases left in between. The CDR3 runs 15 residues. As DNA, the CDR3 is TGTGCCAGCAGCTTTTCAGGCAGGCCTAATGAAAAACTGTTTTTT. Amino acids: CASSFSGRPNEKLFF.